This passage covers 25 T cell receptor beta chains from one sample sequenced in a study of blood T cell repertoires in COVID-19. Data came from immunoSEQ multiplex PCR; TCRdb stores just in-frame clones and leaves some out. Of under 200,000 clones in the sample, around 84% were seen once. Sequenced input: peripheral blood. These receptors all stem from a woman aged 45-65 years with COVID-19, enrolled during active disease.

The V gene is TRBV30, the J gene TRBJ1-1; D is ambiguous. CDR1 is GTSNPN, CDR2 SVGIG, per germline (reference sequence). V dropped 2 bases and J dropped 2 bases, with 9 bases sitting between them. The CDR3 has 13 residues. Written as DNA, the CDR3 is TGTGCCTGGAGTAGGAGGATCAACACTGAAGCTTTCTTT. Amino acids: CAWSRRINTEAFF.

The CDR3 bases are TGTGCCAGCAGCCTACTAGTGGGCACTGAAGCTTTCTTT. This codes for CASSLLVGTEAFF. The rearrangement uses TRBV7-9 and TRBJ1-1; D gene uncertain. The V gene lost 5 bases and the J gene lost 4 bases, with 11 bases spanning the gap. CDR3 length: 13 residues. Germline V gene data show CDR1 as SEHNR and CDR2 as FQNEAQ (reference sequence). The whole variable domain, filled in from reference TRBV7-9 and TRBJ1-1, reads DTGVSQNPRHKITKRGQNVTFRCDPISEHNRLYWYRQTLGQGPEFLTYFQNEAQLEKSRLLSDRFSAERPKGSFSTLEIQRTEQGDSAMYLCASSLLVGTEAFFGQGTRLTVV.

The rearrangement joins TRBV9 to TRBJ2-7; D is perhaps TRBD1 (6 bases). The CDR3 is 16 residues long. CDR1 and CDR2 (germline): SGDLS, YYNGEE. The V end lost 0 bases, the J end lost 1 base, and 14 bases lay between the germline ends. As DNA, the CDR3 is TGTGCCAGCAGCGTAGCCCTACAGGGACCATCCTACGAGCAGTACTTC. This encodes CASSVALQGPSYEQYF. Drawing the rest from reference TRBV9 and TRBJ2-7, the complete variable domain is DSGVTQTPKHLITATGQRVTLRCSPRSGDLSVYWYQQSLDQGLQFLIQYYNGEERAKGNILERFSAQQFPDLHSELNLSSLELGDSALYFCASSVALQGPSYEQYFGPGTRLTVT.

The chain combines TRBV5-1 with TRBJ1-2; tentative D call: TRBD1 (5 bases). The germline V gene encodes CDR1 SGHRS and CDR2 YFSETQ. The CDR3 totals 13 residues. Trimming left V 4 bases short and J 2 bases short, with 9 bases between. The chain's CDR3 is CASSPGGNYGYTF. CDR3 nucleotides: TGCGCCAGCAGCCCGGGGGGAAACTATGGCTACACCTTC.

The chain combines TRBV18 with TRBJ2-2; TRBD1 aligns across 9 bases. In germline, CDR1 is KGHSH, CDR2 LQKENI. The trim removed 4 bases at V and 0 bases at J, leaving 3 bases unmatched. The CDR3 covers 16 residues. The CDR3 region is CASSRTGASNTGELFF. CDR3 sequence (DNA): TGTGCCAGCTCACGGACAGGGGCTTCGAACACCGGGGAGCTGTTTTTT. The full variable domain, with the rest looked up from reference TRBV18 and TRBJ2-2, is NAGVMQNPRHLVRRRGQEARLRCSPMKGHSHVYWYRQLPEEGLKFMVYLQKENIIDESGMPKERFSAEFPKEGPSILRIQQVVRGDSAAYFCASSRTGASNTGELFFGEGSRLTVL.

The chain links TRBV29-1 to TRBJ1-2; D uncertain. Trimming shortened V by 0 bases and J by 9 bases, and 11 bases separated the two germline ends. This CDR3 contains 12 residues. Germline loops: CDR1 SQVTM, CDR2 ANQGSEA. DNA of the CDR3: TGCAGCGTTGAAGAGGCCGGGGAGAGCTACACCTTC. It yields the protein CSVEEAGESYTF.

The CDR3 nucleotides read TGTGCCAGCAGCTCCGCCGATGGGGGCGCATTCACTGAAGCTTTCTTT. Protein sequence: CASSSADGGAFTEAFF. The chain combines TRBV5-4 with TRBJ1-1; perhaps TRBD1 as D (6 bases). From germline, CDR1 is SGHNT and CDR2 YYREEE (reference sequence). V lost 3 bases and J lost 4, with 19 bases in between. The CDR3 length is 16 residues.

This clone was seen a handful of times. The chain has TRBV2 and TRBJ1-5, with D unresolved. The germline V gene encodes CDR1 SNHLY and CDR2 FYNNEI. The CDR3 sequence is 13 residues long. Trimming removed 4 bases from V and 1 base from J, with 5 bases in between. Here the CDR3 reads CASSAESNQPQHF. The CDR3 region has the DNA TGTGCCAGCAGTGCAGAAAGCAATCAGCCCCAGCATTTT.

Points on this clone: Other DNA sequences in the same sample also yield this CDR3. CDR3 bases: TGCAGTGCTAGAGATGGCCACACCATATATTTT. This encodes CSARDGHTIYF. The J gene is TRBJ1-3, the V gene TRBV20-1; D gene uncertain. V lost 0 bases and J 8 bases, leaving 5 bases between the germline ends. This CDR3 contains 11 residues. Per germline, CDR1 DFQATT and CDR2 SNEGSKA (reference sequence).

This clone was counted only a few times. The CDR3 here is CASSLVVTSGGRGEQYF. DNA for the CDR3: TGTGCCAGCAGCTTAGTGGTTACTAGCGGGGGTCGTGGGGAGCAGTACTTC. The rearrangement uses TRBV7-9 and TRBJ2-7; the match to TRBD2 covers 11 bases. V lost 1 base, J lost 7 bases, and 12 bases stayed unmatched. The CDR3 contains 17 residues. Germline V gene lookup returns CDR1 SEHNR and CDR2 FQNEAQ (reference sequence). The whole variable domain, filled in from reference TRBV7-9 and TRBJ2-7, reads DTGVSQNPRHKITKRGQNVTFRCDPISEHNRLYWYRQTLGQGPEFLTYFQNEAQLEKSRLLSDRFSAERPKGSFSTLEIQRTEQGDSAMYLCASSLVVTSGGRGEQYFGPGTRLTVT.

The chain employs TRBV7-9 and TRBJ2-2; 8 nucleotides match TRBD1. Germline V gives CDR1 SEHNR, CDR2 FQNEAQ (reference sequence). The trim removed 10 bases at V and 1 base at J, leaving 5 bases unmatched. The CDR3 totals 14 residues. The CDR3, as DNA: TGTGCCAATTCCGGGACAGGGAACACCGGGGAGCTGTTTTTT. This gives the protein CANSGTGNTGELFF. The full variable domain, with the rest looked up from reference TRBV7-9 and TRBJ2-2, is DTGVSQNPRHKITKRGQNVTFRCDPISEHNRLYWYRQTLGQGPEFLTYFQNEAQLEKSRLLSDRFSAERPKGSFSTLEIQRTEQGDSAMYLCANSGTGNTGELFFGEGSRLTVL.

The chain combines TRBV9 with TRBJ2-2; TRBD1 agrees at 11 bases. CDR3 length equals 17 residues. Germline V lookup: CDR1 SGDLS, CDR2 YYNGEE. V trimming: 3 bases; J trimming: 3 bases; junction bases outside the gene matches: 7. CDR3 sequence: CASSASGTGGYTGELFF. DNA for the CDR3: TGTGCCAGCAGCGCATCCGGGACAGGGGGTTACACCGGGGAGCTGTTTTTT.

The chain uses TRBV5-6 and TRBJ1-1, with TRBD1 as a possible D gene (6 bases). The CDR3 runs to 18 residues. CDR1 and CDR2 (germline): SGHDT, YYEEEE. The V and J ends lost 0 bases and 0 bases respectively, with 18 bases between them. The CDR3 loop reads CASSLVVAGAILNTEAFF. CDR3 coding DNA: TGTGCCAGCAGCTTGGTGGTGGCAGGGGCCATCTTGAACACTGAAGCTTTCTTT.

The J gene is TRBJ2-1, the V gene TRBV3-1 (or the pseudogene TRBV3-2); D uncertain. The CDR3 spans 14 residues. The germline V gene encodes CDR1 LGHDT and CDR2 YNNKEL (reference sequence). V lost 1 base and J lost 3, with 7 bases in between. CDR3 amino acids: CASSQVSNYNEQFF. The CDR3 DNA sequence: TGTGCCAGCAGCCAAGTGTCCAACTACAATGAGCAGTTCTTC.

V is TRBV18 and J is TRBJ1-1; 9 nucleotides align to TRBD1. This CDR3 has 13 residues. The germline gives CDR1 KGHSH, CDR2 LQKENI. V trimming: 2 bases; J trimming: 11 bases; junction bases outside the gene matches: 6. The CDR3 bases are TGTGCCAGCTCACCAAGGGACAGGGCTGGGGCTTTCTTT. The encoded protein is CASSPRDRAGAFF. Full variable domain (missing parts from reference TRBV18 and TRBJ1-1): NAGVMQNPRHLVRRRGQEARLRCSPMKGHSHVYWYRQLPEEGLKFMVYLQKENIIDESGMPKERFSAEFPKEGPSILRIQQVVRGDSAAYFCASSPRDRAGAFFGQGTRLTVV.

This chain links TRBV28 with TRBJ2-1, with 13 positions matching TRBD2. With V trimmed by 6 bases and J by 5 bases, 1 base remained unmatched. Germline V gene sequence: CDR1 MDHEN, CDR2 SYDVKM. CDR3 length: 14 amino acids. This CDR3 is CASRLAGGNNEQFF. The CDR3 bases are TGTGCCAGCAGACTAGCGGGGGGGAACAATGAGCAGTTCTTC.

The rearrangement links TRBV28 to TRBJ2-2; no clear D gene. Germline assignment: CDR1 MDHEN and CDR2 SYDVKM. With 6 bases removed from V and 2 bases from J, the gap between germline ends came to 4 bases. The CDR3 has 12 amino acids. This CDR3 reads CASSLNTGELFF. The CDR3 region has the DNA TGTGCCAGCAGCCTTAACACCGGGGAGCTGTTTTTT.

V usage is TRBV4-3 and J usage is TRBJ2-2; 10 positions match TRBD2. Germline V lookup: CDR1 LGHNA, CDR2 YSLEER. The CDR3 covers 16 residues. After removal of 2 bases from V and 7 bases from J, the junction contained 7 bases not matched to a gene. The CDR3 DNA follows: TGCGCCAGCAGCCAACGGGCTAGCGGGGGTGTCGGGGAGCTGTTTTTT. It is translated as CASSQRASGGVGELFF.

Here the CDR3 DNA reads TGTGCCAGCAGAGGGGGCGCAGATACGCAGTATTTT. This codes for CASRGGADTQYF. V gene TRBV12-3 or TRBV12-4 combines with J gene TRBJ2-3, with TRBD1 identical over 7 bases. With V trimmed by 6 bases and J by 4 bases, 1 base remained unmatched. The CDR3 covers 12 residues.

Only one count was recorded for this clone. The gene calls are TRBV30 and TRBJ2-5; 10 nucleotides align to TRBD1. The trim removed 5 bases at V and 5 bases at J, leaving 8 bases unmatched. This CDR3 has 14 amino acids. Germline CDR1 is GTSNPN and CDR2 is SVGIG (reference sequence). The CDR3 nucleotides read TGTGCCTGGTCTTCGACAGGGGGCAGTGAGACCCAGTACTTC. Translating it yields CAWSSTGGSETQYF.

The chain combines TRBV4-1 with TRBJ2-7; TRBD1 might be the D (5 bases). Germline loops: CDR1 MGHRA, CDR2 YSYEKL. CDR3 length: 15 residues. V was shortened by 1 base and J by 5 bases, with 15 bases between the two germline ends. The CDR3 region has the DNA TGCGCCAGCAGCCAAGCTACAGGAAGGTACCACGAGCAGTACTTC. Translation gives CASSQATGRYHEQYF.

The chain is built from TRBV10-3 and TRBJ1-3, with 7 nucleotides matching TRBD1. CDR1 is ENHRY, CDR2 SYGVKD, per germline. The CDR3 is made up of 16 amino acids. V lost 0 bases and J lost 4; bases outside the gene matches: 6. CDR3 residues: CAISESIGTVGNTIYF. The CDR3, as DNA: TGTGCCATCAGTGAGTCGATCGGGACAGTGGGAAACACCATATATTTT.

This clone was seen a handful of times. The chain employs TRBV19 and TRBJ1-1; 8 bases match TRBD1. The CDR3 totals 14 residues. The ends lost 3 bases at V and 7 bases at J; junction bases unmatched: 7. Germline CDR1 is LNHDA and CDR2 is SQIVND (reference sequence). The DNA for the CDR3 is TGTGCCAGTAGTATGTGGGGGACAGGACTTGAAGCTTTCTTT. The encoded protein is CASSMWGTGLEAFF.

This clone showed up just a few times. The CDR3 nucleotides read TGTGCCTGGAGTGGAAGGACTAGCGGGGCTTTCTCTGGGGCCAACGTCCTGACTTTC. The encoded protein is CAWSGRTSGAFSGANVLTF. The chain recombines TRBV30 with TRBJ2-6, with 12 bases lining up with TRBD2. Germline assignment: CDR1 GTSNPN and CDR2 SVGIG (reference sequence). V trimming: 1 base; J trimming: 0 bases; junction bases outside the gene matches: 7. CDR3 length: 19 amino acids.

This chain connects TRBV5-6 to TRBJ2-7; D possibly corresponds to TRBD1 (6 bases). Deletions cut 4 bases from V and 5 bases from J, with 10 bases between. CDR3 size: 12 residues. The V gene's germline CDR1 is SGHDT and CDR2 YYEEEE. Here the CDR3 reads CASSPGQHEQYF. The DNA of the CDR3 is TGTGCCAGCAGCCCAGGACAGCACGAGCAGTACTTC.